Below are 13 T cell receptor beta chains sequenced from a single sample in a study of blood T cells in healthy people across ages. Together with a sample-barcoded 5' primer, a J-beta primer mix was included in a second PCR lasting about 7 to 12 cycles. Each CDR3 protein is one row after TCRdb ran MiXCR on the 5' RACE reads. The sample has hundreds of thousands of distinct CDR3 sequences; about 45% are singletons. Sequences were obtained from blood. The receptors here all came from a man older than 75 in good health.

This CDR3 is CASSPSGQSYNEQYF. Here the CDR3 DNA reads TGTGCCAGCTCACCCTCCGGCCAGAGTTACAATGAGCAGTACTTC. The V and J genes are TRBV18 and TRBJ2-5; D is unclear. The CDR3 is 15 residues long. Germline V gives CDR1 KGHSH, CDR2 LQKENI. Deletions cut 3 bases from V and 11 bases from J, with 22 bases between.

V usage is TRBV20-1 and J usage is TRBJ1-5; perhaps TRBD1 as D (5 bases). This CDR3 has 14 amino acids. Trimming left V 3 bases short and J 0 bases short, with 9 bases between. From germline, CDR1 is DFQATT and CDR2 SNEGSKA (reference sequence). In nucleotides, the CDR3 is TGCAGTGCTAGCGACAGAGATAGCAATCAGCCCCAGCATTTT. Amino acids: CSASDRDSNQPQHF.

This clonotype turned up a few times. DNA for the CDR3: TGTGCCAGCAGCTTATTTACAGGCATCGGGGAGCAGTACTTC. It translates to CASSLFTGIGEQYF. This chain uses TRBV7-2 with TRBJ2-7; D may be TRBD1 (5 bases). The germline gives CDR1 SGHTA, CDR2 FQGNSA. There are 14 residues in the CDR3. The ends were cut back, 2 bases at V and 7 bases at J, with 15 bases in the middle.

This clonotype showed up just once. This chain joins TRBV20-1 and TRBJ2-1, with D unresolved. The CDR3 has 13 residues. V was trimmed by 3 bases and J by 9 bases, leaving 15 bases between them. The germline V gene encodes CDR1 DFQATT and CDR2 SNEGSKA (reference sequence). The CDR3: CSASNLTTGEQFF. As DNA, the CDR3 is TGCAGTGCTAGCAATCTAACGACGGGTGAGCAGTTCTTC.

The genes are TRBV30 and TRBJ2-1; 8 bases fit TRBD2. Germline V lookup: CDR1 GTSNPN, CDR2 SVGIG (reference sequence). The length of the CDR3 is 14 residues. Trimming removed 6 bases from V and 4 bases from J; junction bases left unmatched: 8. Here the CDR3 reads CACWGSGGYNEQFF. CDR3 in DNA: TGTGCCTGTTGGGGGAGCGGGGGATACAATGAGCAGTTCTTC.

The rearrangement uses TRBV29-1 and TRBJ2-1, with TRBD2 as a possible D gene (5 bases). The CDR3 contains 14 residues. Trimming removed 5 bases at V and 13 bases at J, with 24 bases between. The germline gives CDR1 SQVTM, CDR2 ANQGSEA. The CDR3 bases are TGCAGCGTTCCGGACCGGGGTGGTCACAAGACCCAGTTCTTC. Translated: CSVPDRGGHKTQFF.

The rearrangement joins TRBV7-2 to TRBJ2-4, with 7 positions matching TRBD2. Germline values: CDR1 SGHTA, CDR2 FQGNSA. This CDR3 region has 14 residues. Unmatched junction bases numbered 3, after V lost 7 bases and J lost 0 bases. The CDR3 protein is CASTLAVAKNIQYF. CDR3 DNA sequence: TGTGCCAGCACCCTAGCGGTAGCCAAAAACATTCAGTACTTC. Full variable domain (remainder filled in from reference TRBV7-2 and TRBJ2-4): GAGVSQSPSNKVTEKGKDVELRCDPISGHTALYWYRQSLGQGLEFLIYFQGNSAPDKSGLPSDRFSAERTGGSVSTLTIQRTQQEDSAVYLCASTLAVAKNIQYFGAGTRLSVL.

In its sample, this clonotype was seen once. V gene TRBV7-2 combines with J gene TRBJ2-1, with 7 positions matching TRBD2. The J segment lost 5 bases and the V segment lost 0 bases, leaving 4 bases of the junction unmatched. Per the germline V gene, CDR1 is SGHTA and CDR2 is FQGNSA. The CDR3 runs to 15 residues. The CDR3 protein is CASSLAAGLHNEQFF. DNA for the CDR3: TGTGCCAGCAGCTTAGCAGCGGGACTACACAATGAGCAGTTCTTC.

The chain is built from TRBV5-1 and TRBJ2-1; D perhaps matches TRBD2 (7 bases). There are 16 residues in the CDR3. V gave up 0 bases and J gave up 2 bases, with 12 bases separating them. In germline, CDR1 is SGHRS, CDR2 YFSETQ. The CDR3 loop is CASSLGSGGAYNEQFF. DNA for the CDR3: TGCGCCAGCAGCTTGGGGTCGGGGGGCGCCTACAATGAGCAGTTCTTC.

The V gene is TRBV20-1, the J gene TRBJ2-7; TRBD2 matches at 14 bases. The V gene end was trimmed by 5 bases and the J gene end by 0 bases; junction bases not matched to a gene: 6. Per the germline V gene, CDR1 is DFQATT and CDR2 is SNEGSKA (reference sequence). The CDR3 is 16 amino acids. CDR3 loop: CSADPGLAGVSYEQYF. The CDR3 nucleotides read TGCAGTGCTGATCCGGGACTAGCGGGGGTCTCCTACGAGCAGTACTTC.

This clonotype was observed at least ten times. The DNA for the CDR3 is TGCAGTGCTAGAGTGCGGGAGAGGGCAGATACGCAGTATTTT. This translates into CSARVRERADTQYF. The gene calls are TRBV20-1 and TRBJ2-3; 7 positions match TRBD2. The germline V gene encodes CDR1 DFQATT and CDR2 SNEGSKA (reference sequence). The CDR3 loop spans 14 amino acids. V lost 1 base and J lost 4; bases outside the gene matches: 5.

There are a few counts of this clonotype. V usage is TRBV7-2 and J usage is TRBJ2-7; 10 positions agree with TRBD1. Germline V gene sequence: CDR1 SGHTA, CDR2 FQGNSA. The CDR3 totals 16 residues. J lost 6 bases, V lost 0 bases, and 8 bases had no gene match. This chain's CDR3 is CASSLAVGQGFPEQYF. The CDR3 bases are TGTGCCAGCAGCTTAGCGGTGGGACAGGGGTTTCCCGAGCAGTACTTC.

The chain is built from TRBV15 and TRBJ2-3; D is unclear. Trimming took off 1 base at V and 5 bases at J, with 10 bases between the two ends. Germline V gene sequence: CDR1 LNHNV, CDR2 YYDKDF (reference sequence). The CDR3 is made up of 14 amino acids. CDR3 sequence: CATSRGAQLDTQYF. The CDR3 bases are TGTGCCACCAGCAGAGGGGCTCAACTAGATACGCAGTATTTT.